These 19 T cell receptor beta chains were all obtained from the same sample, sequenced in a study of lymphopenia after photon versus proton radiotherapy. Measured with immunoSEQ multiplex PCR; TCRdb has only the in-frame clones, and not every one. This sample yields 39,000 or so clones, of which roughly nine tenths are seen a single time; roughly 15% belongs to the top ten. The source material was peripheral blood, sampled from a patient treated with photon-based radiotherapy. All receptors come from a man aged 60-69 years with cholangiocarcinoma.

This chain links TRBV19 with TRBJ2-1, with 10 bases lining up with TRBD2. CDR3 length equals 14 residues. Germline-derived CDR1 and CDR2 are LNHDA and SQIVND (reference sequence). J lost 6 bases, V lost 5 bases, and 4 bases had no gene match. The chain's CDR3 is CASSLTSGTNEQFF. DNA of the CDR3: TGTGCCAGTAGTTTAACTAGCGGGACCAATGAGCAGTTCTTC.

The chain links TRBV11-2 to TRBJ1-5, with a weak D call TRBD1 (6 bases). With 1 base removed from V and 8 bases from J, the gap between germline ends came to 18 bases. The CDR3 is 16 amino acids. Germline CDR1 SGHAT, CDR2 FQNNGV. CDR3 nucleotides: TGTGCCAGCAGCTTAGGAGGTGCGGGGGGCCGGGAGCCCCAGCATTTT. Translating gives CASSLGGAGGREPQHF. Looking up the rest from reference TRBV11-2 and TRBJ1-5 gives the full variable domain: EAGVAQSPRYKIIEKRQSVAFWCNPISGHATLYWYQQILGQGPKLLIQFQNNGVVDDSQLPKDRFSAERLKGVDSTLKIQPAKLEDSAVYLCASSLGGAGGREPQHFGDGTRLSIL.

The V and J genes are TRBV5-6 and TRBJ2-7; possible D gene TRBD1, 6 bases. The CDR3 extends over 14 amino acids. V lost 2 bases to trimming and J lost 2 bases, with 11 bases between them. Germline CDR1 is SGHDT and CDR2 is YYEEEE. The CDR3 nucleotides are TGTGCCAGCAGCTTTGGAGACAGGCCCTACGAGCAGTACTTC. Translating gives CASSFGDRPYEQYF.

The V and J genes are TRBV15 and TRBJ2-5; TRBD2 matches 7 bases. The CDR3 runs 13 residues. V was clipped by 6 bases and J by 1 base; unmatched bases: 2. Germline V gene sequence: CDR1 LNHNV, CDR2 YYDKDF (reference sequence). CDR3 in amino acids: CATRERGQETQYF. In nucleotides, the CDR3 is TGTGCCACCAGAGAGCGGGGCCAAGAGACCCAGTACTTC.

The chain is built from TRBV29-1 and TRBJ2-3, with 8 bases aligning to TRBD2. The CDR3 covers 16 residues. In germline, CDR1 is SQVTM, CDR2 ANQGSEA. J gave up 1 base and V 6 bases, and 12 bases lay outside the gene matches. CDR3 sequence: CSVPLGVAGRTDTQYF. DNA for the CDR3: TGCAGCGTACCGCTTGGAGTAGCGGGGCGCACAGATACGCAGTATTTT.

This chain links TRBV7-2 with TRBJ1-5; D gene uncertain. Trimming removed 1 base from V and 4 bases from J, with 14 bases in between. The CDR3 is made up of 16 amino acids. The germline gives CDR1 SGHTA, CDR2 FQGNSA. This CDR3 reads CASSLEDSLPNQPQHF. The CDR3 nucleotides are TGTGCCAGCAGCTTAGAGGATAGTCTTCCTAATCAGCCCCAGCATTTT.

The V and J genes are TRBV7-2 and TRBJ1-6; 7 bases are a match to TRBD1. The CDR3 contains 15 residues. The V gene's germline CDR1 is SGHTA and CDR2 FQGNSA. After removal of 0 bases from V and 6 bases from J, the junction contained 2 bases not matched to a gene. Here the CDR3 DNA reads TGTGCCAGCAGCTTAGCGGGACAGTCTAATTCACCCCTCCACTTT. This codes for CASSLAGQSNSPLHF.

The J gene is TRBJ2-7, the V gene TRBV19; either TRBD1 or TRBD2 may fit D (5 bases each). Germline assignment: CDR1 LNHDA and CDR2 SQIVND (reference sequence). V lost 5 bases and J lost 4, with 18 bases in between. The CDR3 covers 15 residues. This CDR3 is CASSSSGTAIYEQYF. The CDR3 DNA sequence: TGTGCCAGTAGTTCTTCCGGGACCGCCATTTACGAGCAGTACTTC.

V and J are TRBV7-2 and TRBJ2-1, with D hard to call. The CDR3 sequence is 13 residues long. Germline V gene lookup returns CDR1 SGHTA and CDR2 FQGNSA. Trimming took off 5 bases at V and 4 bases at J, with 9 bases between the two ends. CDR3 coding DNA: TGTGCCAGCAGCAGGACGGAGTACAATGAGCAGTTCTTC. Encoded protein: CASSRTEYNEQFF.

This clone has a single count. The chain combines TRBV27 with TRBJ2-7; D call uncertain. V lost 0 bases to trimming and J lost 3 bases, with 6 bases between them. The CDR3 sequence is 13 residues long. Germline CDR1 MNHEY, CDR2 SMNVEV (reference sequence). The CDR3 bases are TGTGCCAGCAGTTTATCCTTGCGCTACGAGCAGTACTTC. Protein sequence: CASSLSLRYEQYF.

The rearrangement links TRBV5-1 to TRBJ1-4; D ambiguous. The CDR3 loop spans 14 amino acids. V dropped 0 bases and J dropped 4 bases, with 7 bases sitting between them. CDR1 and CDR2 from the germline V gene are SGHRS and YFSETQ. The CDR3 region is CASSLGQNNEKLFF. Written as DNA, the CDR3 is TGCGCCAGCAGCTTGGGACAAAATAATGAAAAACTGTTTTTT.

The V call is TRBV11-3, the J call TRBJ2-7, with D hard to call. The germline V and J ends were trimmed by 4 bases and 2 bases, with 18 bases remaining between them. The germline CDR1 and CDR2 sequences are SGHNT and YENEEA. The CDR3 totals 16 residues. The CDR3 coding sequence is TGTGCCAGCAGCTCCGACCCGAGGAGCGATCCCTACGAGCAGTACTTC. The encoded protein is CASSSDPRSDPYEQYF.

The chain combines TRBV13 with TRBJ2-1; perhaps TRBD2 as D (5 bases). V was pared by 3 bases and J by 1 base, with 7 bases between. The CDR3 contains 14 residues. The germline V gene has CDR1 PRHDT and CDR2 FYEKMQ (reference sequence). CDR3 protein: CASSFQRSYNEQFF. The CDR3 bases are TGTGCCAGCAGCTTTCAGCGGTCCTACAATGAGCAGTTCTTC.

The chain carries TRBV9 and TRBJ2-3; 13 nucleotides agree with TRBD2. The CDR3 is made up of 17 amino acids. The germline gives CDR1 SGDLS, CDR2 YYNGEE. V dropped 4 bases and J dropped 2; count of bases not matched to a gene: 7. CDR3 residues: CASSPGLAGDLTDTQYF. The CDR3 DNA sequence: TGTGCCAGCAGCCCAGGACTAGCGGGGGACCTCACAGATACGCAGTATTTT.

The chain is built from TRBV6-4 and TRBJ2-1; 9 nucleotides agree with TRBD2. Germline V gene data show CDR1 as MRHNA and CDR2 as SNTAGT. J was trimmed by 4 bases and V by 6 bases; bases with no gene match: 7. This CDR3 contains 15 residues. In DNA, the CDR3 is TGTGCCAGCAGCCAACTAGCGGGTTCTTACAATGAGCAGTTCTTC. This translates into CASSQLAGSYNEQFF.

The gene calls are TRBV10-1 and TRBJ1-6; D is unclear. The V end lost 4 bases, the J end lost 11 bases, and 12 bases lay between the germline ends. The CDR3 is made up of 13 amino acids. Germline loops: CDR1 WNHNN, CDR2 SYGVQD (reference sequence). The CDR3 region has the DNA TGCGCCAGCAGTGGGCGGCCCGGGGCACCCCTCCACTTT. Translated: CASSGRPGAPLHF.

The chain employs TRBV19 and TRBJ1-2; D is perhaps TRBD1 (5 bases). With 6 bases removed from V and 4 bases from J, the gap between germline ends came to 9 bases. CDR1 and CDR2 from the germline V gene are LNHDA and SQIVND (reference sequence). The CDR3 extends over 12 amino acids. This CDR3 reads CASRDRVYGYTF. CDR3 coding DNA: TGTGCCAGTAGAGACAGAGTCTATGGCTACACCTTC.

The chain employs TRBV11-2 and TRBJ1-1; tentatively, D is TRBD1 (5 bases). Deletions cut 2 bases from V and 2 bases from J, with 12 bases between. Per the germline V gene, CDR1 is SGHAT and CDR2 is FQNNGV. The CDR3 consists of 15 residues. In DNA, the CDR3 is TGTGCCAGCAGCTTACAGGGCGGACGAAACACTGAAGCTTTCTTT. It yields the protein CASSLQGGRNTEAFF.

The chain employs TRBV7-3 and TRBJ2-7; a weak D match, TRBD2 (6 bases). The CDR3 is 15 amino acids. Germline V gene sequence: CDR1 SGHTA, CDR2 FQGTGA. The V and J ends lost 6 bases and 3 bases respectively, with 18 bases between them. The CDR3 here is CASSPNGGESYEQYF. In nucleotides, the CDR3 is TGTGCCAGCAGTCCTAACGGGGGAGAGAGCTACGAGCAGTACTTC.